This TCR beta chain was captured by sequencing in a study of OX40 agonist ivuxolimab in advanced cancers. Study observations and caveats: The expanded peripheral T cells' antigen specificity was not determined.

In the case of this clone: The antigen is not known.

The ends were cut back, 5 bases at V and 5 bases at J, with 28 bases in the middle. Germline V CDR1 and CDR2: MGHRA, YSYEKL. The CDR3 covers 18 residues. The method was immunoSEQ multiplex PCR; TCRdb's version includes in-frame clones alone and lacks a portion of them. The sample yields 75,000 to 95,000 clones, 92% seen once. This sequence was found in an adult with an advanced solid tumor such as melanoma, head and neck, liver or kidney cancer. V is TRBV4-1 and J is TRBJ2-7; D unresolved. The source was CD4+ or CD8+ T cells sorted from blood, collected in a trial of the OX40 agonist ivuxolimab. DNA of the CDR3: TGCGCCAGCAGCGACACCGACCCGGACGTCTACTTGGTCCACGAGCAGTACTTC. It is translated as CASSDTDPDVYLVHEQYF.